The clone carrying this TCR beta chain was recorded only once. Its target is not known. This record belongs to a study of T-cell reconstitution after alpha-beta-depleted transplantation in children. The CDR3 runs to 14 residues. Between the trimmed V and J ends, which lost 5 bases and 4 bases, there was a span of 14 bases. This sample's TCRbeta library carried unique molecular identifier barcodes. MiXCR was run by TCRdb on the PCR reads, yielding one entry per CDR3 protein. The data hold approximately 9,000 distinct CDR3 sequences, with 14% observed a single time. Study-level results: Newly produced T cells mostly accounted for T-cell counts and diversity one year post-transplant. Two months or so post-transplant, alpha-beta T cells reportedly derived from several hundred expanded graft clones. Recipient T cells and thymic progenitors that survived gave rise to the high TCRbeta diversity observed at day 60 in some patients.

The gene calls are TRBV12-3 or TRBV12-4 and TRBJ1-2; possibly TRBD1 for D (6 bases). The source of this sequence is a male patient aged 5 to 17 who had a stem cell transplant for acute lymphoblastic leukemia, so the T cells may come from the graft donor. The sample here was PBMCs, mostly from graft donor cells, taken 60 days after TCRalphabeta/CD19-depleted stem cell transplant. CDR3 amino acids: CASSPYTGFYGYTF. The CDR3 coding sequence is TGTGCCAGCAGTCCCTACACAGGGTTCTATGGCTACACCTTC.